The TCR beta chain described here comes from a study of blood T cell repertoires in COVID-19. Study background: The United States, Italy and Spain supplied acute and convalescent COVID-19 samples. T cells, B-cell-depleted T cells, or PBMCs supplied cDNA or gDNA.

The study assigned cohorts using participant-reported clinical history. The germline V and J ends were trimmed by 3 bases and 4 bases, with 6 bases remaining between them. The CDR3 has 12 residues. The V gene's germline CDR1 is LNHDA and CDR2 SQIVND (reference sequence). Method: immunoSEQ multiplex PCR; TCRdb's copy keeps in-frame clones and lacks some. The sample holds some 220,000 clones; roughly nine tenths are singletons and the top ten take around 3.2%. This receptor was identified in a woman aged 18-29 years in a cohort exposed to, infected with or recovered from COVID-19 (not recorded which). Specimen: PBMCs or T cells enriched from blood (not recorded which). This chain uses TRBV19 with TRBJ1-2; D is perhaps TRBD1 (5 bases). CDR3 DNA sequence: TGTGCCAGTAGTATGGACACCTATGGCTACACCTTC. Its protein product is CASSMDTYGYTF. Complete variable domain (other parts from reference TRBV19 and TRBJ1-2): DGGITQSPKYLFRKEGQNVTLSCEQNLNHDAMYWYRQDPGQGLRLIYYSQIVNDFQKGDIAEGYSVSREKKESFPLTVTSAQKNPTAFYLCASSMDTYGYTFGSGTRLTVV.